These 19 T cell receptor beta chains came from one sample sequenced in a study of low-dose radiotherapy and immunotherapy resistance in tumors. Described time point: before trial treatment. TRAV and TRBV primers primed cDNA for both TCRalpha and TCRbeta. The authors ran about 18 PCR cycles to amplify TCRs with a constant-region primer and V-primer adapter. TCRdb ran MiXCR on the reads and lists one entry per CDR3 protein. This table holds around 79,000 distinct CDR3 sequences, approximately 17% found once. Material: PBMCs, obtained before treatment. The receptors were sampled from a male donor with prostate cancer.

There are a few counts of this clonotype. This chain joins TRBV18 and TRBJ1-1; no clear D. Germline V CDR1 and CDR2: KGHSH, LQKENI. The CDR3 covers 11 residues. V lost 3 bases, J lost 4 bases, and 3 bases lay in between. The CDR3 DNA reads TGTGCCAGCTCACCCCGCACTGAAGCTTTCTTT. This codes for CASSPRTEAFF.

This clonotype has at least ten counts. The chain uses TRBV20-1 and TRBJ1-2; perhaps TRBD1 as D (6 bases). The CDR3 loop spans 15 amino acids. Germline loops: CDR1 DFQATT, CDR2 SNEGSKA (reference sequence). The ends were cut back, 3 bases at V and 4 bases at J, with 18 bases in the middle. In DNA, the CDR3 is TGCAGTGCTAGCAGCGAAACAGGGTTTAGCTATGGCTACACCTTC. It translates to CSASSETGFSYGYTF.

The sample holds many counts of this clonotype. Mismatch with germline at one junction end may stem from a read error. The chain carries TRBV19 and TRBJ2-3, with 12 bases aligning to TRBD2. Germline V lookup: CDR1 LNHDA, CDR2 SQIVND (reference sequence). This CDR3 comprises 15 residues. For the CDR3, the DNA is TGTGCCAGTAGTATGACTAGCGGGAGCACGGATACGCAGTATTTT. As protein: CASSMTSGSTDTQYF.

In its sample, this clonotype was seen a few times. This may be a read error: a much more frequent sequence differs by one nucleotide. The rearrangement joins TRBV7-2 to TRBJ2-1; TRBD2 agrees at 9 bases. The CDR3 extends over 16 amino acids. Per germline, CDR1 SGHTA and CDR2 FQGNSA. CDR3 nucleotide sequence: TGTGCTAGCAGCCCTGCCGGGACTAGCACCTACAATGAGCAGTTCTTC. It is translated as CASSPAGTSTYNEQFF.

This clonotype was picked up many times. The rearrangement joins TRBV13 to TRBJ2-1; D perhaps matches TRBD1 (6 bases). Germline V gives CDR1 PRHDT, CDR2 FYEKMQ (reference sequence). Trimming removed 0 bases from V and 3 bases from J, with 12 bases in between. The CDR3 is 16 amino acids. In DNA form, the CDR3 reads TGTGCCAGCAGCTTAGGACAGGGAACGCACTACAATGAGCAGTTCTTC. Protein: CASSLGQGTHYNEQFF.

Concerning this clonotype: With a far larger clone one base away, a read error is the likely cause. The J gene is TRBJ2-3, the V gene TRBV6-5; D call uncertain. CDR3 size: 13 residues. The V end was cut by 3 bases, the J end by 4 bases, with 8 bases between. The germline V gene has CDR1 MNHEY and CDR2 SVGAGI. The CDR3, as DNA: TGTGCCAGCAGTTATCTGGCAGCAGATACGCAGTATTTT. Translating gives CASSYLAADTQYF.

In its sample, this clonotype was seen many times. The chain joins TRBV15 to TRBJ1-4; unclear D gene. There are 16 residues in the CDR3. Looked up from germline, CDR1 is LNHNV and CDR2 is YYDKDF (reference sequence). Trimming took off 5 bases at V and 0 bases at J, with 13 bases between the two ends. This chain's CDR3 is CATSPKARATNEKLFF. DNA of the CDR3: TGTGCCACCAGCCCGAAAGCCCGAGCAACTAATGAAAAACTGTTTTTT.

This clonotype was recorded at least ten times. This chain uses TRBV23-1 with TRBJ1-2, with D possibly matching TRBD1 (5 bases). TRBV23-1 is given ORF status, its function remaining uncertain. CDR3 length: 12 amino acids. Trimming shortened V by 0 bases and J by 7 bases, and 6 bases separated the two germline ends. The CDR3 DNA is TGCGCCAGCAGTCAATCAAGGGGTGGCTACACCTTC. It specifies CASSQSRGGYTF.

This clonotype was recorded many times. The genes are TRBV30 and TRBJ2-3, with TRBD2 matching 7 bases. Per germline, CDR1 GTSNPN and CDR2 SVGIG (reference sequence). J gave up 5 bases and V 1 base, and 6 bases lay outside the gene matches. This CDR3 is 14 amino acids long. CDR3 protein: CAWSDWGRGDTQYF. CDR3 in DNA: TGTGCCTGGAGTGATTGGGGGAGGGGAGATACGCAGTATTTT.

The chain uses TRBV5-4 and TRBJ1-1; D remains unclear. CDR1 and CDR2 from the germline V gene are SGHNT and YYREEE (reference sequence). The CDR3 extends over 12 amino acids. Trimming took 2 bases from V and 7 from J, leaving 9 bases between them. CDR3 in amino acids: CASSFYRDEAFF. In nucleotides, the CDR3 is TGTGCCAGCAGCTTTTATCGGGATGAAGCTTTCTTT.

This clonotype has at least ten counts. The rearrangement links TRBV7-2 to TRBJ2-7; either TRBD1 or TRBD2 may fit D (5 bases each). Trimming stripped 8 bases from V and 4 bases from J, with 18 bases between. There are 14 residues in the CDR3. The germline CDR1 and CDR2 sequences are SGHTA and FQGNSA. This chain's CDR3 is CASQRGPGSYEQYF. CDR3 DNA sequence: TGTGCCAGCCAGAGGGGCCCGGGGTCGTACGAGCAGTACTTC.

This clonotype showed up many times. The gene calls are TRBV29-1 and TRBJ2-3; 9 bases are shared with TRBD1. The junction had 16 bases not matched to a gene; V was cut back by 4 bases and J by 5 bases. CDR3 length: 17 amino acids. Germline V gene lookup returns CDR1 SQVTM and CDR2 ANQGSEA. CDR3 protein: CSVAGTGITSAQDTQYF. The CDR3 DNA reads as TGCAGCGTTGCCGGGACAGGGATTACTAGCGCGCAAGATACGCAGTATTTT.

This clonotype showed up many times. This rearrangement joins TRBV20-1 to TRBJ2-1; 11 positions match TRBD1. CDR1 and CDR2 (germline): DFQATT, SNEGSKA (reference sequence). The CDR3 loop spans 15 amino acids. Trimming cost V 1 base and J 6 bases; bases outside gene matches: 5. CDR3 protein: CSARVRDRGGNEQFF. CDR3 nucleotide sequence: TGCAGTGCTAGAGTTCGGGACAGGGGGGGCAATGAGCAGTTCTTC.

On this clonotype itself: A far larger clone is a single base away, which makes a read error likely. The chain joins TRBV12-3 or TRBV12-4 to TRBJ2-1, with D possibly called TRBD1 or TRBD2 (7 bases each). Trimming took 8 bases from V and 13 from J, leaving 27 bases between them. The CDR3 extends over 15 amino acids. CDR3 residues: CASAQGGIYQETQFF. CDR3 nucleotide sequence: TGTGCCAGCGCTCAGGGGGGGATTTACCAAGAGACCCAGTTCTTC.

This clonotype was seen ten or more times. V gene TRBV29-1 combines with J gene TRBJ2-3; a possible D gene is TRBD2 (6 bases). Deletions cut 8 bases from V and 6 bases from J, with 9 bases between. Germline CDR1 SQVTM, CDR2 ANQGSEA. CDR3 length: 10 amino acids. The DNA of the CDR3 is TGCAGCCCGGGAGAGGATACGCAGTATTTT. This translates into CSPGEDTQYF.

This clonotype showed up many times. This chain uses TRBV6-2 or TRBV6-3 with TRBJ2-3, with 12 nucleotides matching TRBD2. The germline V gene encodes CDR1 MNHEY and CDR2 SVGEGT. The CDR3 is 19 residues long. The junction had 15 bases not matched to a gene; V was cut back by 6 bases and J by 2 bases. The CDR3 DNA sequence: TGTGCCAGCAGGAACGAAAGACTAGCGGGAGTCCCTAACACAGATACGCAGTATTTT. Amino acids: CASRNERLAGVPNTDTQYF.

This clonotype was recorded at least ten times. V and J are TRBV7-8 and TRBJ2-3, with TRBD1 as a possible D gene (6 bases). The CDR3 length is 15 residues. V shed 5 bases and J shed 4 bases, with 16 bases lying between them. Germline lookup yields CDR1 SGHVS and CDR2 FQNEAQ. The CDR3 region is CASSPTLQGPDTQYF. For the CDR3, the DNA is TGTGCCAGCAGCCCGACACTACAGGGCCCAGATACGCAGTATTTT.

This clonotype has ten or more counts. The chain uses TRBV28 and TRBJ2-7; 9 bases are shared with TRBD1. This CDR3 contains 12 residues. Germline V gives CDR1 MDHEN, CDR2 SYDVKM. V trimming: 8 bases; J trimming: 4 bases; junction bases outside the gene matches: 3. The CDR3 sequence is CASGDRVYEQYF. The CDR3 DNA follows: TGTGCCAGCGGGGACAGGGTGTACGAGCAGTACTTC. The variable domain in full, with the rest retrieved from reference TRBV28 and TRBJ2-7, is DVKVTQSSRYLVKRTGEKVFLECVQDMDHENMFWYRQDPGLGLRLIYFSYDVKMKEKGDIPEGYSVSREKKERFSLILESASTNQTSMYLCASGDRVYEQYFGPGTRLTVT.

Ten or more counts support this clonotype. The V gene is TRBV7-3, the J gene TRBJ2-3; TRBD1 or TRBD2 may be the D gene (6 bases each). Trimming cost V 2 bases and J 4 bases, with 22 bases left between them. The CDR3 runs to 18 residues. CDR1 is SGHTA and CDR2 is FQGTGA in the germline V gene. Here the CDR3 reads CASSLEARGPSVPDTQYF. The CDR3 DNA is TGTGCCAGCAGCTTAGAGGCTCGGGGGCCCTCTGTACCAGATACGCAGTATTTT.